Listed here are 2 T cell receptor beta chains from one sample, sequenced in a study of control samples from healthy donors and cancer patients. Sequencing used immunoSEQ multiplex PCR; TCRdb keeps in-frame clones, though not all of them. The sample yields about 160,000 clones, 90% to 95% seen once. Sequenced input: blood. The source of these receptors is a young woman in good health.

In the case of this clone: The germline gene is not matched at one end of the junction; a read error may be the cause. The rearrangement joins TRBV7-7 to TRBJ1-4, with 12 bases matching TRBD1. Per the germline V gene, CDR1 is SSHAT and CDR2 is FNYEAQ (reference sequence). The CDR3 is 20 amino acids. CDR3 residues: CASSLPQGDRGRLANEKLFF. The CDR3 coding sequence is TGTGCTAGCAGCTTACCGCAGGGGGACAGGGGGCGCTTAGCTAATGAAAAACTGTTTTTT.

The J gene is TRBJ1-1, the V gene TRBV6-2 or TRBV6-3; 8 positions agree with TRBD1. Germline V lookup: CDR1 MNHEY, CDR2 SVGEGT. CDR3 size: 14 residues. With 4 bases clipped from V and 7 bases from J, the junction kept 8 bases outside the gene matches. The CDR3 reads CASSFNRDRLEAFF. The CDR3 DNA sequence: TGTGCCAGCAGTTTCAACCGGGACAGGCTTGAAGCTTTCTTT.